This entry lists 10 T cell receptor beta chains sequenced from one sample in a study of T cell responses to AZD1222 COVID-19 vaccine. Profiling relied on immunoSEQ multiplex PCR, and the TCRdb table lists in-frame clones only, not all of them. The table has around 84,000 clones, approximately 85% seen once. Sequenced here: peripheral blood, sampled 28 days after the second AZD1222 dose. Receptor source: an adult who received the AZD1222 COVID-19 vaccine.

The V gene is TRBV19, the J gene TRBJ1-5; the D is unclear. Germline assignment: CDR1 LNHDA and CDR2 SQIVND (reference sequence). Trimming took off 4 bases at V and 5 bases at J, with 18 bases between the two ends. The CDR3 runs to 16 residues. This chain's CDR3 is CASSTFSPAIDQPQHF. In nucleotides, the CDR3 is TGTGCCAGTAGTACCTTCAGTCCAGCGATTGATCAGCCCCAGCATTTT.

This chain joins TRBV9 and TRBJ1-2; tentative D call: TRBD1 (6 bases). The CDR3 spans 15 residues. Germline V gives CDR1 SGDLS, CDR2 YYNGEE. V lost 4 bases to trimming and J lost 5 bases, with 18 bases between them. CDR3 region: CASSPRQGGFYGYTF. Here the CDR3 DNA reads TGTGCCAGCAGCCCGAGGCAAGGGGGATTTTATGGCTACACCTTC.

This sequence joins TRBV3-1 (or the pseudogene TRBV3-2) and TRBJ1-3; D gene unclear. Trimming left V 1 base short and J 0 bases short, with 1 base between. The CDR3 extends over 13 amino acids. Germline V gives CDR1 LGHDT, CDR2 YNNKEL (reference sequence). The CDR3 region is CASSQGSGNTIYF. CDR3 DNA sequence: TGTGCCAGCAGCCAAGGCTCTGGAAACACCATATATTTT.

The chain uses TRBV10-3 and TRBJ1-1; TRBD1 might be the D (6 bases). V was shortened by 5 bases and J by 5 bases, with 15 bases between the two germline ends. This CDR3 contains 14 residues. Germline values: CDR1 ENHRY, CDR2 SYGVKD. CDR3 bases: TGTGCCATCAGTCAAGGAACAGGGCAGACTGAAGCTTTCTTT. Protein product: CAISQGTGQTEAFF.

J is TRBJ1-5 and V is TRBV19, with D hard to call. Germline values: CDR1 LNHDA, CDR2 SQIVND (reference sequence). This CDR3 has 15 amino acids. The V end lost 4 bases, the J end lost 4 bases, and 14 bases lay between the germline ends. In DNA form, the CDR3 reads TGTGCCAGTAGTAAAGACGGGCTTCCTAATCAGCCCCAGCATTTT. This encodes CASSKDGLPNQPQHF. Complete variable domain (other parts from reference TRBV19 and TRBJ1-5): DGGITQSPKYLFRKEGQNVTLSCEQNLNHDAMYWYRQDPGQGLRLIYYSQIVNDFQKGDIAEGYSVSREKKESFPLTVTSAQKNPTAFYLCASSKDGLPNQPQHFGDGTRLSIL.

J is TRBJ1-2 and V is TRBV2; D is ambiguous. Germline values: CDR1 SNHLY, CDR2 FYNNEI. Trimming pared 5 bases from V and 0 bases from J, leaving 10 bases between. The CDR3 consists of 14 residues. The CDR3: CASSWTGANYGYTF. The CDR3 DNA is TGTGCCAGCAGTTGGACGGGAGCTAACTATGGCTACACCTTC.

The DNA of the CDR3 is TGCGCCAGCAGTCAGGGGACAGGGGACACTAGCAATCAGCCCCAGCATTTT. Its translation: CASSQGTGDTSNQPQHF. The chain combines TRBV23-1 with TRBJ1-5; 10 bases are shared with TRBD1. TRBV23-1 is marked as an open reading frame, function uncertain. The CDR3 covers 17 residues. The trim removed 3 bases at V and 0 bases at J, leaving 5 bases unmatched.

The DNA for the CDR3 is TGTGCCATCAGTGAGTCTGGTAAGGACTACGAGCAGTACTTC. Translating it yields CAISESGKDYEQYF. The genes are TRBV10-3 and TRBJ2-7; D remains ambiguous. Germline values: CDR1 ENHRY, CDR2 SYGVKD. The CDR3 sequence is 14 residues long. Trimming shortened V by 0 bases and J by 3 bases, and 9 bases separated the two germline ends.

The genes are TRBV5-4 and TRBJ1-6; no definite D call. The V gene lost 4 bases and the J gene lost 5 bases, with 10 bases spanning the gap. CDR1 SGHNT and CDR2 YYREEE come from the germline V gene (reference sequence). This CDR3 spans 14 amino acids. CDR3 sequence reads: CASSLARNNSPLHF. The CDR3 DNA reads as TGTGCCAGCAGCCTGGCAAGGAATAATTCACCCCTCCACTTT.

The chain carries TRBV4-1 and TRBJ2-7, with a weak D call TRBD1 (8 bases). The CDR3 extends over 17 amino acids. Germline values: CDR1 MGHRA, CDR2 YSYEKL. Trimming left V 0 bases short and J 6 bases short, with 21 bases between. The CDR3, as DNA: TGCGCCAGCAGCCAAGAGATACAGGGGGGGAGTGTTCCCGAGCAGTACTTC. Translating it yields CASSQEIQGGSVPEQYF.